This is a list of T cell receptor beta chains from one sample in a study of human T cells and chemical hapten exposure. One entry per CDR3 protein, called by TCRdb with MiXCR from the RACE reads. The sample includes 95,000 to 150,000 distinct CDR3 sequences, approximately 15% seen only once; the top ten take 0.92%. Specimen: whole blood, collected in connection with sensitization to the hapten diphenylcyclopropenone (DPC). These receptors originate from a man younger than 35 with alopecia areata. Some clones in this sample may be carry-over from other donors' samples. The CDR3 runs from the conserved cysteine through the conserved F or W. D genes are given only for firm matches. Clone size appears in some rows only: once, few, many, or a class for an expanded clone.

TRBV28	TRBJ2-7	few	TRBD1	CASSLYGTGLSYEQYF	TGTGCCAGCAGTTTATACGGGACAGGCCTCTCCTACGAGCAGTACTTC
TRBV29-1	TRBJ1-4	many	TRBD1	CSVRTMTGVHEKLFF	TGCAGCGTCCGTACAATGACAGGGGTTCATGAAAAACTGTTTTTT
TRBV12-3/TRBV12-4	TRBJ2-3	-	-	CASKALGGTDTQYF	TGTGCCAGCAAAGCTTTGGGAGGCACAGATACGCAGTATTTT
TRBV7-6	TRBJ2-5	many	-	CASSLARETQYF	TGTGCCAGCAGTTTAGCGAGGGAGACCCAGTACTTC
TRBV7-3	TRBJ1-4	many	-	CASSLYAGPNEKLFF	TGTGCCAGCAGCTTATATGCAGGGCCTAATGAAAAACTGTTTTTT
TRBV5-5	TRBJ2-6	few	TRBD1	CAIQKGGPGANVLTF	TGTGCCATCCAAAAAGGGGGCCCTGGGGCCAACGTCCTGACTTTC
TRBV15	TRBJ1-1	-	TRBD1	CATSRGTGGAGTEAFF	TGTGCCACCAGCCGTGGGACAGGGGGCGCAGGAACTGAAGCTTTCTTT
TRBV21-1	TRBJ1-3	few	-	CAKPGLTNTIYF	TGTGCCAAGCCGGGACTTACAAACACCATATATTTT
TRBV3-1	TRBJ1-5	few	TRBD1	CASSPQGINQPQHF	TGTGCCAGCAGCCCACAGGGGATAAATCAGCCCCAGCATTTT
TRBV3-1	TRBJ1-1	-	-	CASSALGTEVFF	TGTGCCAGCAGCGCCCTGGGCACTGAAGTTTTCTTT
TRBV7-6	TRBJ2-3	few	-	CASSAVGEADTQYF	TGTGCCAGCAGCGCTGTGGGGGAAGCAGATACGCAGTATTTT
TRBV4-1	TRBJ1-3	few	-	CASSRTRVRIEGSGNTIYF	TGCGCCAGCAGCCGCACCAGAGTCAGGATAGAAGGCTCTGGAAACACCATATATTTT
TRBV11-3	TRBJ2-3	-	-	CASSLFGLDTQYF	TGTGCCAGCAGCTTATTTGGTTTGGATACGCAGTATTTT
TRBV5-4	TRBJ1-2	few	-	CASSGGRTTNYGYTF	TGTGCCAGCAGCGGTGGACGGACTACTAACTATGGCTACACCTTC
TRBV7-9	TRBJ1-4	-	-	CASSLGGRNNEKLFF	TGTGCCAGCAGCTTAGGGGGCAGGAATAATGAAAAACTGTTTTTT